One and the same sample provided the 29 T cell receptor beta chains below, sequenced in a study of naive and memory T cell subsets. Ligated cDNA underwent four rounds of PCR with nested alpha and beta constant region primers and SP2. Via MiXCR, TCRdb re-called the UMI-ligation and nested PCR reads, giving one row per CDR3 protein. This sample has some 26,000 distinct CDR3 sequences, with around 4.9% found just once. TCR cDNA received a 3' ligated oligonucleotide that carried a UMI. The material sequenced was blood. The receptor source for this set is an adult in good health.

This clonotype was counted at least ten times. The chain is built from TRBV20-1 and TRBJ2-7; TRBD2 might be the D (5 bases). This CDR3 is 15 amino acids long. CDR1 and CDR2 (germline): DFQATT, SNEGSKA (reference sequence). V lost 1 base and J 3 bases, leaving 16 bases between the germline ends. In DNA form, the CDR3 reads TGCAGTGCTAGAGGCCGCGTTCAACTAGGCTACGAGCAGTACTTC. As protein: CSARGRVQLGYEQYF.

The CDR3 protein is CASSVVGSGSPGELFF. CDR3 nucleotide sequence: TGTGCCAGCAGCGTAGTTGGTAGCGGGAGCCCCGGGGAGCTGTTTTTT. This rearrangement joins TRBV9 to TRBJ2-2, with TRBD2 matching 9 bases. The CDR3 spans 16 residues. Per the germline V gene, CDR1 is SGDLS and CDR2 is YYNGEE. The V gene end was trimmed by 0 bases and the J gene end by 6 bases; junction bases not matched to a gene: 6. Full variable domain (rest looked up from reference TRBV9 and TRBJ2-2): DSGVTQTPKHLITATGQRVTLRCSPRSGDLSVYWYQQSLDQGLQFLIQYYNGEERAKGNILERFSAQQFPDLHSELNLSSLELGDSALYFCASSVVGSGSPGELFFGEGSRLTVL.

This clonotype was counted a few times. The V call is TRBV6-6, the J call TRBJ2-1; TRBD2 aligns across 12 bases. CDR1 is MNHNY, CDR2 SVGAGI, per germline (reference sequence). The CDR3 extends over 15 amino acids. V lost 5 bases and J lost 5; bases outside the gene matches: 4. Here the CDR3 reads CASSLAGGAHNEQFF. CDR3 DNA sequence: TGTGCCAGCAGTCTAGCGGGAGGGGCCCACAATGAGCAGTTCTTC.

By share of the sample, this clonotype is medium-sized. V usage is TRBV11-2 and J usage is TRBJ2-1; 7 positions match TRBD2. Unmatched junction bases numbered 9, after V lost 6 bases and J lost 7 bases. The CDR3 runs 14 residues. The germline CDR1 and CDR2 sequences are SGHAT and FQNNGV. The CDR3 here is CASSFAGAANEQFF. DNA for the CDR3: TGTGCCAGCAGTTTTGCGGGAGCGGCTAATGAGCAGTTCTTC.

By share of the sample, this clonotype is medium-sized. This chain uses TRBV15 with TRBJ1-1; 8 nucleotides agree with TRBD1. CDR1 and CDR2 (germline): LNHNV, YYDKDF (reference sequence). The CDR3 covers 16 residues. J lost 5 bases, V lost 2 bases, and 10 bases had no gene match. CDR3 residues: CATSRSRTGRATEAFF. CDR3 in DNA: TGTGCCACCAGCAGATCTAGGACAGGGAGAGCTACTGAAGCTTTCTTT.

The table lists this clonotype with many counts. This rearrangement joins TRBV7-2 to TRBJ2-5, with TRBD2 as a possible D gene (5 bases). V was shortened by 1 base and J by 5 bases, with 8 bases between the two germline ends. The CDR3 is 13 amino acids. Germline V gives CDR1 SGHTA, CDR2 FQGNSA. CDR3 in DNA: TGTGCCAGCAGCTTAGGACTATCCGAGACCCAGTACTTC. It is translated as CASSLGLSETQYF.

This clonotype was picked up many times. The chain recombines TRBV19 with TRBJ2-1, with D unclear. Germline V gene sequence: CDR1 LNHDA, CDR2 SQIVND (reference sequence). The CDR3 consists of 13 residues. Trimming stripped 4 bases from V and 4 bases from J, with 8 bases between. This CDR3 is CASSTGIYNEQFF. The CDR3 DNA follows: TGTGCCAGTAGTACTGGGATTTACAATGAGCAGTTCTTC.

Many counts were recorded for this clonotype. The rearrangement links TRBV3-1 to TRBJ2-1; 8 nucleotides agree with TRBD2. This CDR3 has 14 residues. With 3 bases clipped from V and 6 bases from J, the junction kept 4 bases outside the gene matches. CDR1 is LGHDT and CDR2 is YNNKEL in the germline V gene (reference sequence). The CDR3 is CASSQGLVGNEQFF. The CDR3 nucleotides are TGTGCCAGCAGCCAGGGACTAGTGGGCAATGAGCAGTTCTTC.

Ten or more counts support this clonotype. The chain recombines TRBV15 with TRBJ2-1, with TRBD2 identical over 10 bases. The trim removed 3 bases at V and 3 bases at J, leaving 2 bases unmatched. Germline V gene data show CDR1 as LNHNV and CDR2 as YYDKDF (reference sequence). The CDR3 spans 15 residues. For the CDR3, the DNA is TGTGCCACCAGCAGCCTAGCGGGAGACTACAATGAGCAGTTCTTC. It codes for CATSSLAGDYNEQFF.

There are a few counts of this clonotype. The chain combines TRBV29-1 with TRBJ2-1; 13 bases agree with TRBD2. Per the germline V gene, CDR1 is SQVTM and CDR2 is ANQGSEA. Trimming at V came to 4 bases and at J to 7 bases, leaving 4 bases not matched to a gene. CDR3 length: 14 residues. CDR3: CSVGGLAGHNEQFF. CDR3 in DNA: TGCAGCGTTGGGGGACTAGCGGGGCATAATGAGCAGTTCTTC.

The chain joins TRBV30 to TRBJ2-2; D possibly uses TRBD1 or TRBD2 (5 bases each). Germline V lookup: CDR1 GTSNPN, CDR2 SVGIG (reference sequence). CDR3 length: 15 residues. The CDR3 here is CASGFGGVNTGELFF. CDR3 coding DNA: TGTGCGTCGGGTTTTGGGGGTGTGAACACCGGGGAGCTGTTTTTT.

This clonotype was detected ten times or more. The gene calls are TRBV4-1 and TRBJ1-1; perhaps TRBD1 as D (5 bases). The germline V gene encodes CDR1 MGHRA and CDR2 YSYEKL. The length of the CDR3 is 15 residues. V was shortened by 1 base and J by 1 base, with 10 bases between the two germline ends. CDR3 coding DNA: TGCGCCAGCAGCCAAGTTAAGGGGAGGAACACTGAAGCTTTCTTT. Translated, it gives CASSQVKGRNTEAFF.

This clonotype was seen a few times. The J gene is TRBJ2-2, the V gene TRBV19; TRBD2 agrees at 11 bases. CDR3 size: 17 residues. With V trimmed by 2 bases and J by 6 bases, 8 bases remained unmatched. The germline V gene has CDR1 LNHDA and CDR2 SQIVND (reference sequence). This CDR3 reads CASSIRGLAGRAGELFF. For the CDR3, the DNA is TGTGCCAGTAGTATAAGAGGACTAGCGGGCCGGGCCGGGGAGCTGTTTTTT.

The table lists this clonotype with many counts. Written as DNA, the CDR3 is TGTGCCAGCAGCTCCCGGACAGGATCAGATACGCAGTATTTT. It translates to CASSSRTGSDTQYF. This chain joins TRBV7-2 and TRBJ2-3, with 7 nucleotides matching TRBD1. V was pared by 4 bases and J by 4 bases, with 5 bases of the junction left unmatched. The CDR3 contains 14 residues. Germline loops: CDR1 SGHTA, CDR2 FQGNSA.

This clonotype was seen many times. The chain combines TRBV12-3 or TRBV12-4 with TRBJ2-7; D unclear. V was cut by 4 bases and J by 7 bases, with 11 bases left in between. CDR3 size: 12 residues. The CDR3 nucleotides are TGTGCCAGCAGTTACCTTAATAGGGAGCAGTACTTC. Its translation is CASSYLNREQYF.

This clonotype was seen a few times. The rearrangement links TRBV27 to TRBJ2-7; 7 bases align to TRBD2. V shed 4 bases and J 3 bases; nucleotides not matched to a gene: 3. CDR1 and CDR2 from the germline V gene are MNHEY and SMNVEV (reference sequence). The CDR3 runs to 13 residues. In DNA, the CDR3 is TGTGCCAGCAGTTCGGGACTATACTACGAGCAGTACTTC. The encoded protein is CASSSGLYYEQYF.

This clonotype has ten or more counts. This sequence joins TRBV7-2 and TRBJ2-5; 7 nucleotides line up with TRBD2. The CDR3 totals 14 residues. Per the germline V gene, CDR1 is SGHTA and CDR2 is FQGNSA. V trimming: 2 bases; J trimming: 2 bases; junction bases outside the gene matches: 2. CDR3 protein: CASSLWGGQETQYF. Written as DNA, the CDR3 is TGTGCCAGCAGCTTATGGGGGGGGCAAGAGACCCAGTACTTC. The full variable domain, its missing parts supplied by reference TRBV7-2 and TRBJ2-5, is GAGVSQSPSNKVTEKGKDVELRCDPISGHTALYWYRQSLGQGLEFLIYFQGNSAPDKSGLPSDRFSAERTGGSVSTLTIQRTQQEDSAVYLCASSLWGGQETQYFGPGTRLLVL.

Many counts were recorded for this clonotype. The V gene is TRBV29-1, the J gene TRBJ2-3, with TRBD1 matching over 7 bases. Germline V gene data show CDR1 as SQVTM and CDR2 as ANQGSEA. The CDR3 has 17 amino acids. V shed 4 bases and J 0 bases; nucleotides not matched to a gene: 13. Here the CDR3 DNA reads TGCAGCGTTGCTGACCAGGGGGTACTATTCAGCACAGATACGCAGTATTTT. Translated, it gives CSVADQGVLFSTDTQYF.

There are many counts of this clonotype. At one boundary the junction diverges from the germline segment, which might be a read error. The V and J genes are TRBV28 and TRBJ1-5; possibly TRBD1 for D (6 bases). There are 16 residues in the CDR3. The V gene's germline CDR1 is MDHEN and CDR2 SYDVKM. CDR3 in DNA: TGTGCCAGCACTTTAGCCCCGGACAGTAGCAATCAGCCCCAGCATTTT. It specifies CASTLAPDSSNQPQHF.

This clonotype was counted ten times or more. The genes are TRBV4-3 and TRBJ2-1, with D possibly matching TRBD2 (6 bases). V was pared by 1 base and J by 15 bases, with 13 bases between. Germline assignment: CDR1 LGHNA and CDR2 YSLEER. This CDR3 is built from 12 residues. The CDR3 region is CASSQAGLALFF. As DNA, the CDR3 is TGCGCCAGCAGCCAAGCAGGCCTAGCGTTGTTCTTC.

At least ten counts were recorded for this clonotype. The chain employs TRBV2 and TRBJ2-1, with D maybe TRBD1 (6 bases). The CDR3 sequence is 13 residues long. V dropped 6 bases and J dropped 4 bases, with 10 bases sitting between them. In germline, CDR1 is SNHLY, CDR2 FYNNEI. CDR3 region: CASSDGQYNEQFF. The CDR3 nucleotides read TGTGCCAGCAGCGACGGACAGTACAATGAGCAGTTCTTC. The full variable domain, completed using reference TRBV2 and TRBJ2-1, is EPEVTQTPSHQVTQMGQEVILRCVPISNHLYFYWYRQILGQKVEFLVSFYNNEISEKSEIFDDQFSVERPDGSNFTLKIRSTKLEDSAMYFCASSDGQYNEQFFGPGTRLTVL.

A word on this clonotype: A read error is possible here, since a much larger clone lies one base away. The genes are TRBV6-2 or TRBV6-3 and TRBJ2-7, with 9 bases fitting TRBD1. J gave up 3 bases and V 5 bases, and 8 bases lay outside the gene matches. This CDR3 spans 15 amino acids. Per the germline V gene, CDR1 is MNHEY and CDR2 is SVGEGT. CDR3 protein: CASSSARQGGYEQYF. Here the CDR3 DNA reads TGTGCCAGCAGTAGTGCGAGACAGGGGGGCTACGAGCAGTACTTC.

This clonotype qualifies as medium-sized (0.01 to 0.1%). The genes are TRBV27 and TRBJ1-5; D is ambiguous. Trimming pared 8 bases from V and 2 bases from J, leaving 16 bases between. Germline V gene lookup returns CDR1 MNHEY and CDR2 SMNVEV (reference sequence). The CDR3 extends over 15 amino acids. CDR3: CASSRQGLGNQPQHF. The CDR3 bases are TGTGCCAGCTCCCGGCAAGGACTTGGCAATCAGCCCCAGCATTTT.

V usage is TRBV27 and J usage is TRBJ1-5, with unresolved D. Germline V gene lookup returns CDR1 MNHEY and CDR2 SMNVEV (reference sequence). V lost 9 bases to trimming and J lost 6 bases, with 12 bases between them. The CDR3 is 12 residues long. CDR3 sequence: CASWDPGQPQHF. Written as DNA, the CDR3 is TGTGCCAGTTGGGATCCGGGTCAGCCCCAGCATTTT.

This clonotype was detected many times. The gene calls are TRBV19 and TRBJ1-1; the D gene is possibly TRBD1 (5 bases). Germline CDR1 reads LNHDA; CDR2 reads SQIVND (reference sequence). The CDR3 loop spans 14 amino acids. Trimming pared 1 base from V and 6 bases from J, leaving 12 bases between. In DNA, the CDR3 is TGTGCCAGTAGTATAGCGGGGCTCCTTTCTGAAGCTTTCTTT. Its protein product is CASSIAGLLSEAFF. The variable domain in full, with the rest retrieved from reference TRBV19 and TRBJ1-1, is DGGITQSPKYLFRKEGQNVTLSCEQNLNHDAMYWYRQDPGQGLRLIYYSQIVNDFQKGDIAEGYSVSREKKESFPLTVTSAQKNPTAFYLCASSIAGLLSEAFFGQGTRLTVV.

This clonotype has only one observation. The chain couples TRBV6-2 or TRBV6-3 to TRBJ2-3; TRBD2 matches 10 bases. The CDR3 sequence is 18 residues long. The junction had 14 bases not matched to a gene; V was cut back by 7 bases and J by 1 base. Germline loops: CDR1 MNHEY, CDR2 SVGEGT. This CDR3 is CASKIKGGLAVGTDTQYF. The CDR3 nucleotides read TGTGCCAGCAAAATTAAAGGCGGACTAGCGGTTGGCACAGATACGCAGTATTTT.

V is TRBV13 and J is TRBJ1-2; no definite D call. The CDR3 is 14 amino acids. V lost 0 bases and J lost 1, with 6 bases in between. Germline V gene sequence: CDR1 PRHDT, CDR2 FYEKMQ (reference sequence). CDR3 sequence: CASSLGIGNYGYTF. CDR3 sequence (DNA): TGTGCCAGCAGCTTAGGCATCGGTAACTATGGCTACACCTTC. Variable domain in full (rest from reference TRBV13 and TRBJ1-2): AAGVIQSPRHLIKEKRETATLKCYPIPRHDTVYWYQQGPGQDPQFLISFYEKMQSDKGSIPDRFSAQQFSDYHSELNMSSLELGDSALYFCASSLGIGNYGYTFGSGTRLTVV.

This clonotype was recorded at least ten times. The CDR3 DNA reads TGCGCCAGCAGCCAAGAGGTAGCCCTAGATACGCAGTATTTT. This codes for CASSQEVALDTQYF. The V gene is TRBV4-1, the J gene TRBJ2-3; D gene unclear. Trimming took off 0 bases at V and 5 bases at J, with 9 bases between the two ends. There are 14 residues in the CDR3. Germline V gene sequence: CDR1 MGHRA, CDR2 YSYEKL.

This clonotype was seen a handful of times. The J gene is TRBJ2-5, the V gene TRBV5-4; D gene uncertain. In germline, CDR1 is SGHNT, CDR2 YYREEE (reference sequence). With 0 bases removed from V and 3 bases from J, the gap between germline ends came to 6 bases. The CDR3 covers 13 residues. The CDR3 loop is CASSLAREETQYF. The CDR3 DNA is TGTGCCAGCAGCTTGGCAAGGGAAGAGACCCAGTACTTC.